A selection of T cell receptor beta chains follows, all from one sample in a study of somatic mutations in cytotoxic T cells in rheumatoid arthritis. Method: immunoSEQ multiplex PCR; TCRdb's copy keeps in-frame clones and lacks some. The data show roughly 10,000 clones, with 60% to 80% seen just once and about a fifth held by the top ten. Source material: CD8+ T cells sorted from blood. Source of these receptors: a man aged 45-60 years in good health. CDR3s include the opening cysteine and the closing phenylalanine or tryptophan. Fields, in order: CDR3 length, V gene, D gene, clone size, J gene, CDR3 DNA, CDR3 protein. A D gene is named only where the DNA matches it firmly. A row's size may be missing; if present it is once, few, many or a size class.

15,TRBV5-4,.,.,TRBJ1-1,TGTGCCAGCAGCTTGGGGTCTAGGAAGGACACTGAAGCTTTCTTT,CASSLGSRKDTEAFF
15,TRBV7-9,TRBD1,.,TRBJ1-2,TGTGCCAGCAGCTCCCCGGGACAGGGGTCTAGTGGCTACACCTTC,CASSSPGQGSSGYTF
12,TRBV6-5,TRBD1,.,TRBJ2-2,TGTGCCAGCAGTAGGGGGCGAGGGGAGCTGTTTTTT,CASSRGRGELFF
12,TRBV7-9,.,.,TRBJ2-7,TGTGCCAGCACCCACCCCAGGGGTAACAGTTACTTC,CASTHPRGNSYF
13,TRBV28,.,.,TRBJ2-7,TGTGCCAGCCAGATGACAGACGCCTACGAGCAGTACTTC,CASQMTDAYEQYF
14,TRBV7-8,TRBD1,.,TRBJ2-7,TGTGCCAGCAGCACCAACAGGGGAACCTACGAGCAGTACTTC,CASSTNRGTYEQYF
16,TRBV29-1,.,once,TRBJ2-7,TGCAGCGTTGTTAGCCACGGGGGAGGCACCCTTGGCGAGCAGTACTTC,CSVVSHGGGTLGEQYF
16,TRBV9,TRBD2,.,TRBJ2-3,TGTGCCAGCAGCTTTCGGCTAGCGGCTAGCACAGATACGCAGTATTTT,CASSFRLAASTDTQYF
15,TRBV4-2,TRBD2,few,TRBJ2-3,TGTGCCAGCAGCCAAAAGACTAGCGACACAGATACGCAGTATTTT,CASSQKTSDTDTQYF
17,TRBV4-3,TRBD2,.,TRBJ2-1,TGCGCCAGCAGCCAAGATTCAGGACTAGCGGGCTACAATGAGCAGTTCTTC,CASSQDSGLAGYNEQFF
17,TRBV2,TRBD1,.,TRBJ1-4,TGTGCCAGCAGTGCTAACAGGGGTGAGACAACTAATGAAAAACTGTTTTTT,CASSANRGETTNEKLFF
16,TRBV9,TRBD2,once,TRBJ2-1,TGTGCCAGCAGCGTAGCCCTAGCGGGAGGGCGGTATGAGCAGTTCTTC,CASSVALAGGRYEQFF
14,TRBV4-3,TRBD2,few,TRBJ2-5,TGCGCCAGCAGCCCAGGCGGGAGGAGGGAGACCCAGTACTTC,CASSPGGRRETQYF
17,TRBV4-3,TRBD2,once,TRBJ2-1,TGCGCCAGCACAAAACCCCCAATGTTGCGGGGGGGGAATGAGCAGTTCTTC,CASTKPPMLRGGNEQFF
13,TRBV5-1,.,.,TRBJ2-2,TGCGCCAGCAGCTTAGGGGCCACCGGGGAGCTGTTTTTT,CASSLGATGELFF
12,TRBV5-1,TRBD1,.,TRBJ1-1,TGCGCCAGCAGCTGGACAGGTGCTCAAGCTTTCTTT,CASSWTGAQAFF
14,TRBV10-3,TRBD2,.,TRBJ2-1,TGTGCCATCAGTGAAGCGGGAGCGGCGAATGAGCAGTTCTTC,CAISEAGAANEQFF
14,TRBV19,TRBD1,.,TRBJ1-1,TGTGCCAGTAGTATAGGACAGGGATACACTGAAGCTTTCTTT,CASSIGQGYTEAFF
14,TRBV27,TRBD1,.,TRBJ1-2,TGTGCCAGCAAGGAACAGGGGGCGAACTATGGCTACACCTTC,CASKEQGANYGYTF
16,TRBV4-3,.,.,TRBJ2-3,TGCGCCAGCAGCCAAGAGTGGGGGCCCCAGGAAGATACGCAGTATTTT,CASSQEWGPQEDTQYF
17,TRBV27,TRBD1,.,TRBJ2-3,TGTGCCAGCACCCTATCTAGGACAGGGGGTCGGGGAGATACGCAGTATTTT,CASTLSRTGGRGDTQYF
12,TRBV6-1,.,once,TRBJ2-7,TGTGCCAGCACCCAGGACAACTACGAGCAGTACTTC,CASTQDNYEQYF
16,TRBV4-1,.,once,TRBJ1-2,TGCGCCAGCAGCCAAAATCCGGGGGTGGGGAACTATGGCTACACCTTC,CASSQNPGVGNYGYTF
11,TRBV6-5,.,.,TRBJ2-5,TGTGCCAGCACCTATGGAGAGACCCAGTACTTC,CASTYGETQYF
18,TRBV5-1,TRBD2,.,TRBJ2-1,TGCGCCAGCAGCTTCAGGGTGGTAGCGGGGGTAAACTACAATGAGCAGTTCTTC,CASSFRVVAGVNYNEQFF
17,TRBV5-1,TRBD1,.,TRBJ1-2,TGCGCCAGCAGCTTGGCCATATCCGGACAGGCCTCGGATGGCTACACCTTC,CASSLAISGQASDGYTF
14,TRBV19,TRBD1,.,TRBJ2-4,TGTGCCAGTACCGACAGGGGAGTATCGGACATTCAGTACTTC,CASTDRGVSDIQYF
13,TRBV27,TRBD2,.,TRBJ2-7,TGTGCCAGCAGACCGCGGGAGTATTACGAGCAGTACTTC,CASRPREYYEQYF
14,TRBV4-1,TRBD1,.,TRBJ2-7,TGTGCCAGCAGCCCCACAGGGGGCCGGGACGAGCAGTACTTC,CASSPTGGRDEQYF
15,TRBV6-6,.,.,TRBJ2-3,TGTGCCAGCAGTTACGACTCTTCTAGCACAGATACGCAGTATTTT,CASSYDSSSTDTQYF
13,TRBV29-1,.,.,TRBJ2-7,TGCAGCGTTGTGATCAGGGCCTCCTACGAGCAGTACTTC,CSVVIRASYEQYF
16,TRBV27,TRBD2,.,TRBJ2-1,TGTGCCAGCAGTTCTTCTATCGGGGGGGCCCACAATGAGCAGTTCTTC,CASSSSIGGAHNEQFF
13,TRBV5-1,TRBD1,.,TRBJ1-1,TGCGCCAGCAGCTTGAGTCTGCAGGGGGAGGCTTTCTTT,CASSLSLQGEAFF
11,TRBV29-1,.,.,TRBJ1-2,TGCAGCGTTGAGACTTCCTATGGCTACACCTTC,CSVETSYGYTF
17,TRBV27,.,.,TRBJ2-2,TGTGCCAGCAGTTTTGAGGAGAATACTGCGAACACCGGGGAGCTGTTTTTT,CASSFEENTANTGELFF
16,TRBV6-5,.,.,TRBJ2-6,TGTGCCAGCAGTTCTCAACAGGGTTCTGGGGCCAACGTCCTGACTTTC,CASSSQQGSGANVLTF